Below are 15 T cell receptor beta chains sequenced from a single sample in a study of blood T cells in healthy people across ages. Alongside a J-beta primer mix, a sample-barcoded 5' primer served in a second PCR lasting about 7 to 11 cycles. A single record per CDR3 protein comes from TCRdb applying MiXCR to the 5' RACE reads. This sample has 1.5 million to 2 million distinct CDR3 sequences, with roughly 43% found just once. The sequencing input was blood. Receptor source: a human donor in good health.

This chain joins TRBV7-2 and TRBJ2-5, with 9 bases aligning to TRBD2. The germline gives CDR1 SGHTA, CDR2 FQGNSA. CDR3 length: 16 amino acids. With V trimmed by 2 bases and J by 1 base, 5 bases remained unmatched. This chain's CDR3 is CASSLMVSGGQETQYF. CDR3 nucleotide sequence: TGTGCCAGCAGCTTAATGGTTAGCGGGGGCCAAGAGACCCAGTACTTC.

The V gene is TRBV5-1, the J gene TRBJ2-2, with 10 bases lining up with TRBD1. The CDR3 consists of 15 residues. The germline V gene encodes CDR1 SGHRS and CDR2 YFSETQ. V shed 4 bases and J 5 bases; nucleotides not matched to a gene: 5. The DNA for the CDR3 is TGCGCCAGCAGCGCCGGGACAGGGGTTACCGGGGAGCTGTTTTTT. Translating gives CASSAGTGVTGELFF.

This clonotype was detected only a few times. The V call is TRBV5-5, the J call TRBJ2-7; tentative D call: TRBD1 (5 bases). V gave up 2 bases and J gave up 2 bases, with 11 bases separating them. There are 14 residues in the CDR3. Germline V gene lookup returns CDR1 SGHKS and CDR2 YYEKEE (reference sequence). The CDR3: CASSFSGQAYEQYF. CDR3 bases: TGTGCCAGCAGCTTCTCCGGACAAGCCTACGAGCAGTACTTC.

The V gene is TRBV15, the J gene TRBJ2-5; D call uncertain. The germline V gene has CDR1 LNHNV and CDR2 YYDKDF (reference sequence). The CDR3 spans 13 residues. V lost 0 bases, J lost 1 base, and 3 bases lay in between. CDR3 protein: CATSRDPQETQYF. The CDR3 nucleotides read TGTGCCACCAGCAGAGATCCCCAAGAGACCCAGTACTTC. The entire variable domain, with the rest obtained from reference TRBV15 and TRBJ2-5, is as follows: DAMVIQNPRYQVTQFGKPVTLSCSQTLNHNVMYWYQQKSSQAPKLLFHYYDKDFNNEADTPDNFQSRRPNTSFCFLDIRSPGLGDTAMYLCATSRDPQETQYFGPGTRLLVL.

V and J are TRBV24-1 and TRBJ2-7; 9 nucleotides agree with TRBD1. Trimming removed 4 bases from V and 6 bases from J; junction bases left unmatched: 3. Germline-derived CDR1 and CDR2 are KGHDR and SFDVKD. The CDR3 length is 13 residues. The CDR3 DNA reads TGTGCCACCAGTGACCAGACAGGGGGCGAGCAGTACTTC. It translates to CATSDQTGGEQYF.

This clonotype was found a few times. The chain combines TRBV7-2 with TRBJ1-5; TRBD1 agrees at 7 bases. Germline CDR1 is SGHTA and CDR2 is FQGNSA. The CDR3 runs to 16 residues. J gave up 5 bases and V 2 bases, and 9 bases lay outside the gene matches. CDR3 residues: CASSLFGTGTDQPQHF. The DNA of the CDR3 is TGTGCCAGCAGCTTATTTGGGACCGGGACAGATCAGCCCCAGCATTTT.

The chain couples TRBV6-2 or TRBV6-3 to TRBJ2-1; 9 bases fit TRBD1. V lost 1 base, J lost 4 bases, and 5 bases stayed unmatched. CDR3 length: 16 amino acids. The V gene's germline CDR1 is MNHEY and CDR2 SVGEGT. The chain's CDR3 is CASSYLAGQGYNEQFF. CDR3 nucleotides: TGTGCCAGCAGTTACTTGGCGGGACAGGGATACAATGAGCAGTTCTTC.

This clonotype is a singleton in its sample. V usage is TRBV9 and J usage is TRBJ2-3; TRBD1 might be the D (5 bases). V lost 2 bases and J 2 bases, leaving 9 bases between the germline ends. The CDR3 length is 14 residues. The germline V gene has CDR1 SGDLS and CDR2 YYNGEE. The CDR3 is CASSVGHPTDTQYF. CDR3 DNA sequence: TGTGCCAGCAGCGTGGGGCACCCCACAGATACGCAGTATTTT.

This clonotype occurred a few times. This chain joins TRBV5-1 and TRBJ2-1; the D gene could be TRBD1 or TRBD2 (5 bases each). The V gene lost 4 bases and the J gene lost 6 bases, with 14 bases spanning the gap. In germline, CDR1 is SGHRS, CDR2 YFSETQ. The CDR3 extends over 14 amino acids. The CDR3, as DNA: TGCGCCAGCAGCCCAACGGTGGGGGTCAATGAGCAGTTCTTC. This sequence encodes CASSPTVGVNEQFF.

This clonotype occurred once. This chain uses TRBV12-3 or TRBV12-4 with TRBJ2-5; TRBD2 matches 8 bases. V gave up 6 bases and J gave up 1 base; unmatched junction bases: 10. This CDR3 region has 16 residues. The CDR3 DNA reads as TGTGCCAGCAGCCGAGTGGCGGGGGGAATCCAAGAGACCCAGTACTTC. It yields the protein CASSRVAGGIQETQYF.

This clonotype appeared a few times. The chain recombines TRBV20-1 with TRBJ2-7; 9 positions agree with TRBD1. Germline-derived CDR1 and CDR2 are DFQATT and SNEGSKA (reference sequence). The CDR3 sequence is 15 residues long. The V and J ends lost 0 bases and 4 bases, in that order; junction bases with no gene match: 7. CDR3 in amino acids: CSARDSGTGTYEQYF. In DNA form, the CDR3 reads TGCAGTGCTAGAGATTCGGGGACAGGGACTTACGAGCAGTACTTC.

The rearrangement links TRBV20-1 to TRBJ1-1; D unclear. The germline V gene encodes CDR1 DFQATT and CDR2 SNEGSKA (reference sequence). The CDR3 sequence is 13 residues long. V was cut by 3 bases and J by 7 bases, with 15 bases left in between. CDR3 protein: CSARAPGPYEAFF. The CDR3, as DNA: TGCAGTGCTAGGGCCCCGGGCCCTTATGAAGCTTTCTTT.

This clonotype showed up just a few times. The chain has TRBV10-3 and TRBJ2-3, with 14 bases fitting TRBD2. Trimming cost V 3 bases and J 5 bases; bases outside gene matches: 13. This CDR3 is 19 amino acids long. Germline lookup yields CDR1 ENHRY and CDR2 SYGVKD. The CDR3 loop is CAISDRLAGGSSGKDTQYF. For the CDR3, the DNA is TGTGCCATCAGTGACCGACTAGCGGGGGGGAGTTCTGGGAAAGATACGCAGTATTTT.

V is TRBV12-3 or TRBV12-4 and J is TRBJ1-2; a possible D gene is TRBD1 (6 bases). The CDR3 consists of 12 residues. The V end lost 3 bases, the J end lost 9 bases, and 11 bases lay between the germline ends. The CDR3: CASSFGQYRYTF. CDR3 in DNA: TGTGCCAGCAGTTTCGGACAGTATCGCTACACCTTC.

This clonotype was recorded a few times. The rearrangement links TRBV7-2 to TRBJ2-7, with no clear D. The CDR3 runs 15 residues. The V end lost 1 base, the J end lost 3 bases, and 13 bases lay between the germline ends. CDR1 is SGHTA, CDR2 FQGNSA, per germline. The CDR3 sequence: CASSLGPRKFYEQYF. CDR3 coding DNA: TGTGCCAGCAGCTTAGGGCCTCGTAAATTCTACGAGCAGTACTTC.